The 7 T cell receptor beta chains given below trace back to one sample, sequenced in a study of OX40 agonist ivuxolimab in advanced cancers. Data came from immunoSEQ multiplex PCR; TCRdb stores just in-frame clones and leaves some out. The sample holds approximately 54,000 clones, under 95% seen once. Sequences were derived from CD4+ or CD8+ T cells sorted from blood, sampled in a trial of the OX40 agonist ivuxolimab. These receptors originate from an adult with an advanced solid tumor such as melanoma, head and neck, liver or kidney cancer.

The chain uses TRBV7-8 and TRBJ2-1, with TRBD2 matching 7 bases. The V gene end was trimmed by 5 bases and the J gene end by 5 bases; junction bases not matched to a gene: 12. Germline V CDR1 and CDR2: SGHVS, FQNEAQ. The CDR3 runs to 16 residues. The CDR3 sequence: CASSPALAGEDNEQFF. The CDR3 DNA reads TGTGCCAGCAGCCCAGCGCTTGCGGGGGAAGACAATGAGCAGTTCTTC.

This chain links TRBV6-5 with TRBJ1-1; D perhaps matches TRBD1 (5 bases). The ends were cut back, 6 bases at V and 6 bases at J, with 14 bases in the middle. CDR1 and CDR2 (germline): MNHEY, SVGAGI. The CDR3 totals 13 residues. CDR3 DNA: TGTGCCAGCAGGATCGCAGGGTTCGCTGAAGCTTTCTTT. Encoded protein: CASRIAGFAEAFF.

This clone was seen a single time. This chain connects TRBV13 to TRBJ2-5; TRBD1 matches 7 bases. In germline, CDR1 is PRHDT, CDR2 FYEKMQ (reference sequence). The CDR3 is made up of 15 amino acids. J was trimmed by 1 base and V by 4 bases; bases with no gene match: 6. The CDR3 nucleotides are TGTGCCAGCAGCTCCCGGGGACAGCTCCAAGAGACCCAGTACTTC. Its translation: CASSSRGQLQETQYF.

The rearrangement links TRBV11-2 to TRBJ1-1; tentatively, D is TRBD1 (5 bases). The length of the CDR3 is 13 residues. The V gene's germline CDR1 is SGHAT and CDR2 FQNNGV. Trimming removed 3 bases from V and 5 bases from J, with 10 bases in between. CDR3 protein: CASSFGTSTEAFF. The CDR3 DNA reads as TGTGCCAGCAGCTTCGGGACGTCGACTGAAGCTTTCTTT.

The rearrangement joins TRBV4-3 to TRBJ2-5, with D unclear. Germline V gene lookup returns CDR1 LGHNA and CDR2 YSLEER. The CDR3 sequence is 15 residues long. V was pared by 1 base and J by 5 bases, with 14 bases between. DNA for the CDR3: TGCGCCAGCAGCCAAGTAAAGGGCGTATGGGAGACCCAGTACTTC. Translating gives CASSQVKGVWETQYF.

J is TRBJ1-4 and V is TRBV15, with D perhaps matching TRBD1 (5 bases). The germline gives CDR1 LNHNV, CDR2 YYDKDF (reference sequence). Trimming removed 3 bases at V and 7 bases at J, with 18 bases between. This CDR3 is built from 16 residues. The chain's CDR3 is CATSRPPSGEFEKLFF. CDR3 DNA sequence: TGTGCCACCAGCAGGCCCCCTTCGGGGGAATTTGAAAAACTGTTTTTT.

This chain links TRBV7-8 with TRBJ1-2; maybe TRBD1 (6 bases). Germline V gene lookup returns CDR1 SGHVS and CDR2 FQNEAQ. The CDR3 is 15 residues long. The V end was cut by 8 bases, the J end by 8 bases, with 24 bases between. The CDR3 nucleotides are TGTGCCAGCGACCCCGCAACAGGGTTAGGGTTCGGCTACACCTTC. As protein: CASDPATGLGFGYTF.